This T cell receptor (beta chain) was recorded in a study of blood T cell repertoires in COVID-19. Study information: The samples span acute and convalescent COVID-19 from the United States, Italy and Spain.

Germline V gene lookup returns CDR1 KGHSH and CDR2 LQKENI. The V end lost 3 bases, the J end lost 6 bases, and 12 bases lay between the germline ends. The CDR3 is made up of 14 amino acids. Authors' analysis steps: Reference gene primer amplification yielded estimated nucleated cell counts. The data were produced by immunoSEQ multiplex PCR, yet TCRdb's version contains in-frame clones alone and is incomplete. For V, J and clone size, that table is used; D and trimming come from the DNA. This table has around 200,000 clones, approximately 88% appearing once. Seattle's cohort entered during active infection and was followed longitudinally.

The sequence was obtained from a woman aged 40 to 50 with COVID-19, enrolled during active disease. The sequencing input was peripheral blood. This chain uses TRBV18 with TRBJ1-5, with TRBD1 as a possible D gene (5 bases). CDR3 sequence (DNA): TGTGCCAGCTCACCGAGCGGGGGGAGTCAGCCCCAGCATTTT. This sequence encodes CASSPSGGSQPQHF.